The 19 T cell receptor beta chains presented below share a single source sample, sequenced in a study of blood T cell repertoires in COVID-19. Profiling relied on immunoSEQ multiplex PCR, and the TCRdb table lists in-frame clones only, not all of them. The sample contains 350,000 to 400,000 clones, around nine tenths of which appear only once. Sequences were obtained from PBMCs or T cells enriched from blood (not recorded which). These receptors were obtained from a woman in her twenties or thirties with acute COVID-19.

This clone has a single count. The chain carries TRBV24-1 and TRBJ1-2; D not resolved. Per the germline V gene, CDR1 is KGHDR and CDR2 is SFDVKD. This CDR3 contains 14 residues. V was shortened by 3 bases and J by 4 bases, with 11 bases between the two germline ends. The CDR3 coding sequence is TGTGCCACCAGTGATAGAGGCGGAATCTATGGCTACACCTTC. This translates into CATSDRGGIYGYTF.

This chain links TRBV4-1 with TRBJ2-1; D perhaps matches TRBD2 (5 bases). Germline assignment: CDR1 MGHRA and CDR2 YSYEKL. The CDR3 runs to 16 residues. The V end lost 0 bases, the J end lost 4 bases, and 13 bases lay between the germline ends. CDR3 amino acids: CASSQDLSGSYNEQFF. CDR3 DNA: TGCGCCAGCAGCCAAGATCTAAGCGGATCATACAATGAGCAGTTCTTC.

A few counts support this clone. The genes are TRBV19 and TRBJ1-2; 10 nucleotides align to TRBD1. The J segment lost 4 bases and the V segment lost 6 bases, leaving 17 bases of the junction unmatched. The CDR3 contains 18 residues. CDR1 is LNHDA, CDR2 SQIVND, per germline (reference sequence). The CDR3 DNA follows: TGTGCCAGTAGGGACCCTCGGACAGGGGGTCCAACTTCCTATGGCTACACCTTC. Its protein product is CASRDPRTGGPTSYGYTF. Full variable domain (outside the CDR3, taken from reference TRBV19 and TRBJ1-2): DGGITQSPKYLFRKEGQNVTLSCEQNLNHDAMYWYRQDPGQGLRLIYYSQIVNDFQKGDIAEGYSVSREKKESFPLTVTSAQKNPTAFYLCASRDPRTGGPTSYGYTFGSGTRLTVV.

This chain connects TRBV10-3 to TRBJ1-1, with D possibly TRBD1 on 5 matching bases. Trimming shortened V by 5 bases and J by 0 bases, and 10 bases separated the two germline ends. Germline-derived CDR1 and CDR2 are ENHRY and SYGVKD. CDR3 size: 14 residues. The CDR3 coding sequence is TGTGCCATCAGTCAGACAGAAATGAACACTGAAGCTTTCTTT. Amino acids: CAISQTEMNTEAFF.

The chain has TRBV3-1 (or the pseudogene TRBV3-2) and TRBJ1-2; 9 bases align to TRBD1. This CDR3 is 15 amino acids long. Germline CDR1 reads LGHDT; CDR2 reads YNNKEL (reference sequence). V lost 1 base, J lost 2 bases, and 2 bases stayed unmatched. The CDR3 sequence: CASSQGTGVNYGYTF. The CDR3 nucleotides are TGTGCCAGCAGCCAAGGGACAGGGGTAAACTATGGCTACACCTTC.

This clone occurred once. The chain uses TRBV2 and TRBJ2-2; no clear D gene. Per the germline V gene, CDR1 is SNHLY and CDR2 is FYNNEI. With 2 bases removed from V and 1 base from J, the gap between germline ends came to 2 bases. This CDR3 comprises 13 residues. CDR3 residues: CASSERNTGELFF. Here the CDR3 DNA reads TGTGCCAGCAGTGAACGGAACACCGGGGAGCTGTTTTTT.

The chain joins TRBV24-1 to TRBJ1-5, with D possibly being TRBD1 (6 bases). V was trimmed by 5 bases and J by 3 bases, leaving 10 bases between them. Germline CDR1 reads KGHDR; CDR2 reads SFDVKD. The CDR3 contains 14 residues. CDR3 amino acids: CATSGTELNQPQHF. In nucleotides, the CDR3 is TGTGCCACCAGTGGGACAGAGCTCAATCAGCCCCAGCATTTT.

The chain joins TRBV10-3 to TRBJ2-7, with TRBD1 identical over 7 bases. CDR3 length: 16 residues. Germline trimming cut 0 bases from V and 3 bases from J; bases unmatched to any gene: 8. Germline CDR1 is ENHRY and CDR2 is SYGVKD. The CDR3 region is CAISESKPGQLYEQYF. In DNA form, the CDR3 reads TGTGCCATCAGTGAGTCTAAACCGGGACAGCTCTACGAGCAGTACTTC.

The gene calls are TRBV5-1 and TRBJ2-2; no definite D call. This CDR3 contains 13 residues. V was cut by 2 bases and J by 7 bases, with 9 bases left in between. Germline lookup yields CDR1 SGHRS and CDR2 YFSETQ. CDR3 sequence reads: CASSFRVGGELFF. The CDR3, as DNA: TGCGCCAGCAGCTTTCGAGTTGGCGGGGAGCTGTTTTTT. The full variable domain, rest sourced from reference TRBV5-1 and TRBJ2-2, is KAGVTQTPRYLIKTRGQQVTLSCSPISGHRSVSWYQQTPGQGLQFLFEYFSETQRNKGNFPGRFSGRQFSNSRSEMNVSTLELGDSALYLCASSFRVGGELFFGEGSRLTVL.

This clone was detected a few times. The chain joins TRBV4-3 to TRBJ1-1; no firm D call. Germline lookup yields CDR1 LGHNA and CDR2 YSLEER. The CDR3 loop spans 15 amino acids. With 3 bases removed from V and 1 base from J, the gap between germline ends came to 12 bases. CDR3 protein: CASSQWLGSNTEAFF. The DNA for the CDR3 is TGCGCCAGCAGCCAGTGGCTAGGTTCGAACACTGAAGCTTTCTTT.

The V and J genes are TRBV6-5 and TRBJ2-1; 8 nucleotides match TRBD2. The CDR3 covers 13 residues. Unmatched junction bases numbered 1, after V lost 9 bases and J lost 0 bases. From germline, CDR1 is MNHEY and CDR2 SVGAGI. CDR3 DNA: TGTGCCAGTCTAGCGGGCTCCTACAATGAGCAGTTCTTC. Translated: CASLAGSYNEQFF.

This chain uses TRBV10-3 with TRBJ1-6, with D uncertain. Germline lookup yields CDR1 ENHRY and CDR2 SYGVKD. The germline V and J ends were trimmed by 2 bases and 7 bases, with 6 bases remaining between them. CDR3 length: 13 residues. The CDR3: CAISEGKNSPLHF. The DNA for the CDR3 is TGTGCCATCAGTGAGGGCAAGAATTCACCCCTCCACTTT.

The chain couples TRBV6-2 or TRBV6-3 to TRBJ2-3; weak D call: TRBD2 (6 bases). The CDR3 extends over 16 amino acids. V lost 2 bases, J lost 1 base, and 13 bases lay in between. Per the germline V gene, CDR1 is MNHEY and CDR2 is SVGEGT. As DNA, the CDR3 is TGTGCCAGCAGTTACCGGGCTAGCGTGGGCACAGATACGCAGTATTTT. Translation gives CASSYRASVGTDTQYF.

The J gene is TRBJ2-1, the V gene TRBV18, with TRBD2 identical over 9 bases. Germline values: CDR1 KGHSH, CDR2 LQKENI. This CDR3 has 15 amino acids. The ends lost 3 bases at V and 7 bases at J; junction bases unmatched: 7. Here the CDR3 reads CASSPDSGGGNEQFF. CDR3 bases: TGTGCCAGCTCACCCGATAGCGGGGGAGGGAATGAGCAGTTCTTC.

The chain combines TRBV7-3 with TRBJ2-3; 8 bases line up with TRBD2. Germline V CDR1 and CDR2: SGHTA, FQGTGA. CDR3 length equals 16 residues. Trimming cost V 5 bases and J 0 bases; bases outside gene matches: 7. The CDR3 region is CASSPTTSGSTDTQYF. CDR3 nucleotide sequence: TGTGCCAGCAGCCCCACCACTAGCGGCAGCACAGATACGCAGTATTTT.

This clone was counted a single time. CDR3 sequence reads: CASSQRQGGDTGELFF. CDR3 bases: TGTGCCAGCAGCCAAAGACAGGGTGGGGACACCGGGGAGCTGTTTTTT. The rearrangement joins TRBV7-2 to TRBJ2-2; TRBD1 agrees at 7 bases. This CDR3 is 16 amino acids long. Germline CDR1 SGHTA, CDR2 FQGNSA. J was trimmed by 3 bases and V by 5 bases; bases with no gene match: 9.

The chain has TRBV10-2 and TRBJ2-7, with 9 nucleotides matching TRBD1. The CDR3 spans 12 residues. Losses at the gene ends were 8 bases for V and 7 bases for J; bases not matched to a gene: 6. Germline lookup yields CDR1 WSHSY and CDR2 SAAADI. For the CDR3, the DNA is TGCGCCAGCGGGGACAGGGACCAGGAGCAGTACTTC. It is translated as CASGDRDQEQYF.

V usage is TRBV12-3 or TRBV12-4 and J usage is TRBJ2-3, with D perhaps matching TRBD2 (5 bases). The CDR3 totals 12 residues. Trimming shortened V by 10 bases and J by 1 base, and 9 bases separated the two germline ends. CDR3 bases: TGTGCCACCTCCGGGGGCACAGATACGCAGTATTTT. It translates to CATSGGTDTQYF.

CDR3 loop: CASSSQGGRNQPQHF. The CDR3 DNA follows: TGTGCCAGCAGTTCTCAGGGTGGCCGCAATCAGCCCCAGCATTTT. The chain joins TRBV2 to TRBJ1-5; a weak D match, TRBD1 (5 bases). The V and J ends lost 5 bases and 2 bases respectively, with 13 bases between them. The CDR3 sequence is 15 residues long. Per germline, CDR1 SNHLY and CDR2 FYNNEI. Variable domain in full (rest from reference TRBV2 and TRBJ1-5): EPEVTQTPSHQVTQMGQEVILRCVPISNHLYFYWYRQILGQKVEFLVSFYNNEISEKSEIFDDQFSVERPDGSNFTLKIRSTKLEDSAMYFCASSSQGGRNQPQHFGDGTRLSIL.